Given below is one T cell receptor (beta chain) in context. No antigen is known for it. These data are taken from a study of blood T cells in healthy people across ages. Germline lookup yields CDR1 MNHEY and CDR2 SVGAGI. The CDR3 is 12 residues long. Trimming cost V 7 bases and J 7 bases, with 13 bases left between them. For the second PCR, which ran for roughly 7 to 11 cycles, a sample-barcoded 5' primer and a J-beta primer mix were used. TCRdb called the 5' RACE reads again in MiXCR, with one record for every CDR3 protein. Of under 1,000,000 distinct CDR3 sequences listed, 35% to 40% are singletons. General study results and limits: Estimated diversity across one million T cells was deemed an underestimate.

Sequenced sample: blood. The chain joins TRBV6-5 to TRBJ1-2, with a possible D match to TRBD1 (5 bases). The TCR originated in a man aged 18 to 35 in good health. CDR3 sequence reads: CASTGGAFGYTF. CDR3 bases: TGTGCCAGCACTGGAGGGGCTTTTGGCTACACCTTC.